This TCR beta chain emerged from a study of immune cell composition in non-small cell lung cancer. Study-level information: Histologic subtype was mainly adenocarcinoma or squamous cell carcinoma.

The study's findings and limits: Squamous carcinomas (approximately 80%) more often had tumour-associated clones >0.5% than adenocarcinomas (approximately 35%). Lung squamous cell carcinoma tumours had significantly higher top 10 clone scores and productive clonality than lung adenocarcinoma.

Produced via immunoSEQ multiplex PCR; TCRdb's table is partial and in-frame only. Counted here are about 14,000 clones, about 84% occurring once; the ten biggest clones make up 11%. Template was genomic DNA from frozen, unsorted single-cell suspensions. This CDR3 has 13 residues. Germline V gene sequence: CDR1 SGHTA, CDR2 FQGNSA. J was trimmed by 6 bases and V by 6 bases; bases with no gene match: 6. This clone has a single count. Its specificity is not known. The sequencing input was lung tumor tissue. V gene TRBV7-2 combines with J gene TRBJ2-7, with TRBD2 identical over 9 bases. This receptor was obtained from a human donor with non-small cell lung cancer. The chain's CDR3 is CASRYSGSTEQYF. In DNA form, the CDR3 reads TGTGCCAGCAGATATAGCGGGAGTACCGAGCAGTACTTC.